A selection of T cell receptor beta chains follows, all from one sample in a study of cytomegalovirus exposure and HLA in healthy donors. Sequencing was performed with immunoSEQ multiplex PCR; in TCRdb, only in-frame clones are kept and a portion is missing. Altogether approximately 150,000 clones are present, around 77% being singletons, with the ten largest covering approximately 0.86%. The specimen was PBMCs. Receptors originate from a woman in her sixties or seventies in good health and CMV-seronegative. Each CDR3 is given without its conserved first and last residue.

TRBV5-1,TRBJ2-7,ASNPGTATYEQY
TRBV4-1,TRBJ2-7,ASSQVTGQGTYEQY
TRBV27,TRBJ2-7,ASSLLGTGNYEQY
TRBV4-1,TRBJ2-1,ASSPLRGGAGQF
TRBV18,TRBJ1-1,ASSPGTGRTTEAF
TRBV27,TRBJ2-1,ASSYRADEQF
TRBV14,TRBJ2-7,ASSPLGQSYEQY
TRBV5-1,TRBJ2-5,ASSLLGTGSQETQY
TRBV7-8,TRBJ1-5,ASSLERGEWDQPQH
TRBV28,TRBJ1-4,ASSPGGPNEKLF
TRBV5-1,TRBJ2-3,ASSLGGATDTQY
TRBV5-1,TRBJ1-6,ASSLLQGSDSPLH
TRBV28,TRBJ1-5,ASSTRDHSNQPQH
TRBV10-2,TRBJ1-2,ASSDGLAYT
TRBV5-1,TRBJ2-3,ASSFKRGANTDTQY
TRBV18,TRBJ2-3,ASSPRGLPTDTQY
TRBV5-1,TRBJ2-3,ASSADRGGDTQY
TRBV28,TRBJ2-7,ASRPRDRDSHEQY
TRBV7-9,TRBJ2-1,ASSLSVTGYYNEQF
TRBV30,TRBJ1-2,AWVQSGGTGGYT
TRBV25-1,TRBJ1-2,ASRGTTHGYT
TRBV19,TRBJ1-4,ASSNVGRGALGEKLF
TRBV4-1,TRBJ2-7,ASSQDAGLSYEQY
TRBV6-4,TRBJ2-7,ASRATGGCKGLYEQY
TRBV6-5,TRBJ1-1,ASSYSTGITF
TRBV6-4,TRBJ2-2,ASSRGWLNTGELF
TRBV28,TRBJ2-2,ASTQGRLRTLGAGELF